The 30 T cell receptor beta chains in this list originate from one sample, sequenced in a study of PD-1 blockade in classical Hodgkin lymphoma. Patients all relapsed after autologous stem cell transplantation, and there was variation in brentuximab vedotin exposure. TCRdb's table, derived via immunoSEQ multiplex PCR, lists solely in-frame clones and lacks some. The sample has about 46,000 clones, about three quarters seen once. Sequences were derived from peripheral blood mononuclear cells (PBMCs), sampled before the second cycle of nivolumab. Every receptor here comes from a human donor with classical Hodgkin lymphoma.

The chain joins TRBV7-8 to TRBJ1-5; perhaps TRBD1 as D (5 bases). CDR3 length equals 17 residues. Germline V gene lookup returns CDR1 SGHVS and CDR2 FQNEAQ. V was shortened by 5 bases and J by 0 bases, with 17 bases between the two germline ends. The CDR3 spells CASSQGRAGISNQPQHF. The CDR3 DNA reads TGTGCCAGCAGCCAAGGGAGGGCAGGGATTAGCAATCAGCCCCAGCATTTT.

The chain is built from TRBV6-5 and TRBJ2-7; D call uncertain. Germline V lookup: CDR1 MNHEY, CDR2 SVGAGI. The V gene lost 3 bases and the J gene lost 0 bases, with 12 bases spanning the gap. This CDR3 spans 15 amino acids. The CDR3 nucleotides are TGTGCCAGCAGTTATCAGAGACTGAGCTCCTACGAGCAGTACTTC. Its protein is CASSYQRLSSYEQYF.

The chain is built from TRBV6-5 and TRBJ2-2; 7 nucleotides line up with TRBD1. CDR1 and CDR2 from the germline V gene are MNHEY and SVGAGI. After removal of 5 bases from V and 7 bases from J, the junction contained 7 bases not matched to a gene. The CDR3 contains 14 residues. Here the CDR3 DNA reads TGTGCCAGCAGTCGCCGACAGGGTGGCGGGGAGCTGTTTTTT. This codes for CASSRRQGGGELFF.

This clone was found once. The chain uses TRBV19 and TRBJ1-6; D is ambiguous. This CDR3 has 12 residues. Germline assignment: CDR1 LNHDA and CDR2 SQIVND (reference sequence). Trimming shortened V by 3 bases and J by 9 bases, and 6 bases separated the two germline ends. The CDR3 DNA follows: TGTGCCAGTAGTATCCGGAGTTCACCCCTCCACTTT. This translates into CASSIRSSPLHF.

This clone showed up just a few times. The chain combines TRBV7-2 with TRBJ2-7; 9 nucleotides agree with TRBD2. The CDR3 extends over 14 amino acids. The junction had 8 bases not matched to a gene; V was cut back by 1 base and J by 10 bases. From germline, CDR1 is SGHTA and CDR2 FQGNSA. The CDR3 bases are TGTGCCAGCAGCTTAGGGACTAGCGTATTGGAACAGTACTTC. It is translated as CASSLGTSVLEQYF.

This clone was seen a handful of times. This chain connects TRBV5-4 to TRBJ1-6, with TRBD1 matching 12 bases. Trimming at V came to 4 bases and at J to 7 bases, leaving 6 bases not matched to a gene. The germline V gene has CDR1 SGHNT and CDR2 YYREEE (reference sequence). This CDR3 contains 16 residues. CDR3 in DNA: TGTGCCAGCAGCACGGGACAGGGGGCCACCAATTCACCCCTCCACTTT. Its translation is CASSTGQGATNSPLHF.

The rearrangement joins TRBV28 to TRBJ1-2; the D gene is possibly TRBD1 (6 bases). In germline, CDR1 is MDHEN, CDR2 SYDVKM. This CDR3 region has 16 residues. The ends were cut back, 5 bases at V and 2 bases at J, with 18 bases in the middle. CDR3 residues: CASSILWGTTNYGYTF. CDR3 coding DNA: TGTGCCAGCAGTATCCTTTGGGGGACAACGAACTATGGCTACACCTTC.

This chain uses TRBV19 with TRBJ2-1; maybe TRBD2 (5 bases). V was shortened by 7 bases and J by 14 bases, with 15 bases between the two germline ends. The V gene's germline CDR1 is LNHDA and CDR2 SQIVND (reference sequence). This CDR3 spans 11 amino acids. CDR3 amino acids: CASTYLGVEFF. CDR3 coding DNA: TGTGCCAGTACCTATCTGGGAGTGGAGTTCTTC.

This sequence joins TRBV7-2 and TRBJ1-2; no reliable D call. The CDR3 spans 14 residues. In germline, CDR1 is SGHTA, CDR2 FQGNSA. Trimming removed 5 bases at V and 0 bases at J, with 10 bases between. In DNA, the CDR3 is TGTGCCAGCAGCCCCCGGCGGTCTAACTATGGCTACACCTTC. This codes for CASSPRRSNYGYTF. The whole variable domain, filled in from reference TRBV7-2 and TRBJ1-2, reads GAGVSQSPSNKVTEKGKDVELRCDPISGHTALYWYRQSLGQGLEFLIYFQGNSAPDKSGLPSDRFSAERTGGSVSTLTIQRTQQEDSAVYLCASSPRRSNYGYTFGSGTRLTVV.

V usage is TRBV29-1 and J usage is TRBJ1-2; TRBD1 matches 7 bases. This CDR3 spans 17 amino acids. From germline, CDR1 is SQVTM and CDR2 ANQGSEA. With V trimmed by 3 bases and J by 6 bases, 19 bases remained unmatched. CDR3 sequence: CSVDSIGTAALGDGYTF. The DNA for the CDR3 is TGCAGCGTTGATTCGATAGGGACAGCCGCGCTCGGGGATGGCTACACCTTC.

This clone was seen a single time. The genes are TRBV21-1 and TRBJ2-7; the tabulated D call, TRBD2, remains unverified against the DNA. TRBV21-1 is termed a pseudogene. The CDR3 contains 14 residues. The CDR3 sequence: CASSKFRLVYEQYF. The CDR3 DNA reads as TGTGCCAGCAGCAAATTCCGACTAGTTTACGAGCAGTACTTC.

The rearrangement uses TRBV7-2 and TRBJ2-3; TRBD1 or TRBD2 may be the D gene (6 bases each). Germline V gene data show CDR1 as SGHTA and CDR2 as FQGNSA. This CDR3 contains 15 residues. V lost 2 bases to trimming and J lost 5 bases, with 14 bases between them. CDR3 DNA: TGTGCCAGCAGCTTATCACGGGGGCGGTTAGATACGCAGTATTTT. Protein: CASSLSRGRLDTQYF.

The chain links TRBV28 to TRBJ1-1, with no clear D. CDR3 size: 15 residues. Trimming took 2 bases from V and 4 from J, leaving 14 bases between them. Germline lookup yields CDR1 MDHEN and CDR2 SYDVKM. CDR3 sequence (DNA): TGTGCCAGCAGTTTAAACTGGGTTAGTAGCACTGAAGCTTTCTTT. Protein product: CASSLNWVSSTEAFF. Full variable domain (remainder filled in from reference TRBV28 and TRBJ1-1): DVKVTQSSRYLVKRTGEKVFLECVQDMDHENMFWYRQDPGLGLRLIYFSYDVKMKEKGDIPEGYSVSREKKERFSLILESASTNQTSMYLCASSLNWVSSTEAFFGQGTRLTVV.

J is TRBJ1-5 and V is TRBV7-3; a weak D match, TRBD1 (6 bases). Trimming removed 5 bases from V and 7 bases from J, with 12 bases in between. Per the germline V gene, CDR1 is SGHTA and CDR2 is FQGTGA. The CDR3 has 13 residues. The CDR3 spells CASSPRTGQPQHF. As DNA, the CDR3 is TGTGCCAGCAGCCCGCGCACAGGGCAGCCCCAGCATTTT.

The chain recombines TRBV11-1 with TRBJ1-2; no reliable D call. V was clipped by 4 bases and J by 4 bases, with 4 bases between them. This CDR3 region has 11 residues. Germline assignment: CDR1 SGHAT and CDR2 FQDESV (reference sequence). The CDR3 DNA is TGTGCCAGCAGCTCCACCTATGGCTACACCTTC. It codes for CASSSTYGYTF.

CDR3 protein: CASSLVPEITGSPLHF. The CDR3 nucleotides read TGCGCCAGCAGCTTGGTTCCGGAGATCACGGGATCACCCCTCCACTTT. This chain uses TRBV5-1 with TRBJ1-6; D remains ambiguous. The CDR3 extends over 16 amino acids. Per the germline V gene, CDR1 is SGHRS and CDR2 is YFSETQ. V was clipped by 0 bases and J by 10 bases, with 17 bases between them. Based on the CDR3 plus reference TRBV5-1 and TRBJ1-6, the full variable domain is KAGVTQTPRYLIKTRGQQVTLSCSPISGHRSVSWYQQTPGQGLQFLFEYFSETQRNKGNFPGRFSGRQFSNSRSEMNVSTLELGDSALYLCASSLVPEITGSPLHFGNGTRLTVT.

This chain uses TRBV6-5 with TRBJ2-1; 8 bases map to TRBD2. Germline V lookup: CDR1 MNHEY, CDR2 SVGAGI. CDR3 length equals 15 residues. The V gene end was trimmed by 2 bases and the J gene end by 6 bases; junction bases not matched to a gene: 6. The CDR3 here is CASSYKRGNSNEQFF. CDR3 nucleotides: TGTGCCAGCAGTTACAAGCGGGGGAACTCCAATGAGCAGTTCTTC.

This clone was seen a few times. V and J are TRBV7-2 and TRBJ2-3, with D possibly being TRBD2 (6 bases). Germline-derived CDR1 and CDR2 are SGHTA and FQGNSA. There are 13 residues in the CDR3. Trimming took off 6 bases at V and 5 bases at J, with 12 bases between the two ends. The CDR3 here is CASRVSGLDTQYF. DNA for the CDR3: TGTGCCAGCAGGGTTAGCGGATTAGATACGCAGTATTTT. The full variable domain, its missing parts supplied by reference TRBV7-2 and TRBJ2-3, is GAGVSQSPSNKVTEKGKDVELRCDPISGHTALYWYRQSLGQGLEFLIYFQGNSAPDKSGLPSDRFSAERTGGSVSTLTIQRTQQEDSAVYLCASRVSGLDTQYFGPGTRLTVL.

This chain uses TRBV25-1 with TRBJ1-2; TRBD1 might be the D (5 bases). Trimming took off 3 bases at V and 6 bases at J, with 17 bases between the two ends. CDR1 and CDR2 (germline): MGHDK, SYGVNS. The CDR3 has 15 amino acids. CDR3 loop: CASSDSGRGAHGYTF. In nucleotides, the CDR3 is TGTGCCAGCAGTGATTCCGGGAGGGGCGCTCATGGCTACACCTTC.

The chain is built from TRBV7-2 and TRBJ2-1, with D maybe TRBD2 (7 bases). This CDR3 is built from 14 residues. V lost 0 bases and J lost 9, with 12 bases in between. The germline V gene has CDR1 SGHTA and CDR2 FQGNSA. The CDR3 is CASSLAGGLVEQFF. The CDR3 nucleotides read TGTGCCAGCAGCTTAGCGGGGGGGCTCGTTGAGCAGTTCTTC.

The CDR3 sequence is CATVWSYTGELFF. For the CDR3, the DNA is TGTGCCACCGTTTGGTCATACACCGGGGAGCTGTTTTTT. The J gene is TRBJ2-2, the V gene TRBV18; D is uncertain. V lost 10 bases and J lost 3, with 12 bases in between. The germline V gene has CDR1 KGHSH and CDR2 LQKENI. The CDR3 runs 13 residues.

V and J are TRBV4-3 and TRBJ1-4, with a possible D match to TRBD1 (5 bases). The germline CDR1 and CDR2 sequences are LGHNA and YSLEER. The CDR3 loop spans 16 amino acids. V gave up 0 bases and J gave up 0 bases, with 8 bases separating them. The DNA of the CDR3 is TGCGCCAGCAGCCAAGATCCGGGGGCAACTAATGAAAAACTGTTTTTT. Residues: CASSQDPGATNEKLFF.

This sequence joins TRBV28 and TRBJ2-2; D is unresolved. There are 13 residues in the CDR3. The germline V and J ends were trimmed by 3 bases and 6 bases, with 8 bases remaining between them. Germline lookup yields CDR1 MDHEN and CDR2 SYDVKM. The CDR3 DNA sequence: TGTGCCAGCAGTTTCTTTACGGCCGGGGAGCTGTTTTTT. Translation: CASSFFTAGELFF.

The genes are TRBV9 and TRBJ1-4, with D perhaps TRBD1 (5 bases). The V gene's germline CDR1 is SGDLS and CDR2 YYNGEE. This CDR3 comprises 14 residues. The V end lost 2 bases, the J end lost 5 bases, and 10 bases lay between the germline ends. The CDR3 DNA is TGTGCCAGCAGCGTTACAGGAGTCAATGAAAAACTGTTTTTT. As protein: CASSVTGVNEKLFF.

By sample share, this clone is medium-sized. This chain joins TRBV30 and TRBJ1-3, with D possibly TRBD1 on 6 matching bases. Germline values: CDR1 GTSNPN, CDR2 SVGIG (reference sequence). This CDR3 has 15 residues. Trimming took off 5 bases at V and 0 bases at J, with 14 bases between the two ends. The CDR3 DNA reads TGTGCCTGGGCTACGGACAGCTTCTCTGGAAACACCATATATTTT. This encodes CAWATDSFSGNTIYF.

This clone was observed a handful of times. The gene calls are TRBV2 and TRBJ1-1, with D hard to call. V was trimmed by 4 bases and J by 11 bases, leaving 14 bases between them. CDR1 and CDR2 (germline): SNHLY, FYNNEI. The length of the CDR3 is 12 residues. DNA for the CDR3: TGTGCCAGCAGTGTTTCCACCAGCGGGGCTTTCTTT. Its protein is CASSVSTSGAFF.

The V gene is TRBV7-9, the J gene TRBJ2-3, with a tentative D call TRBD2 (5 bases). The V end was cut by 5 bases, the J end by 1 base, with 16 bases between. Germline CDR1 is SEHNR and CDR2 is FQNEAQ (reference sequence). The CDR3 loop spans 16 amino acids. The CDR3 nucleotides are TGTGCCAGCAGCCCCCTCGGAGGTGCAGGCACAGATACGCAGTATTTT. Translated: CASSPLGGAGTDTQYF. Combining the CDR3 with reference TRBV7-9 and TRBJ2-3 gives the whole variable domain DTGVSQNPRHKITKRGQNVTFRCDPISEHNRLYWYRQTLGQGPEFLTYFQNEAQLEKSRLLSDRFSAERPKGSFSTLEIQRTEQGDSAMYLCASSPLGGAGTDTQYFGPGTRLTVL.

This rearrangement joins TRBV7-2 to TRBJ2-7, with D unclear. Trimming removed 1 base at V and 2 bases at J, with 9 bases between. This CDR3 is built from 14 residues. Germline V lookup: CDR1 SGHTA, CDR2 FQGNSA. The DNA for the CDR3 is TGTGCCAGCAGCTTAGTGGTAAAAACCTACGAGCAGTACTTC. It specifies CASSLVVKTYEQYF. Filled out from reference TRBV7-2 and TRBJ2-7, the complete variable domain reads GAGVSQSPSNKVTEKGKDVELRCDPISGHTALYWYRQSLGQGLEFLIYFQGNSAPDKSGLPSDRFSAERTGGSVSTLTIQRTQQEDSAVYLCASSLVVKTYEQYFGPGTRLTVT.

The chain carries TRBV25-1 and TRBJ1-2; D is perhaps TRBD1 (6 bases). The CDR3 contains 13 residues. Trimming shortened V by 3 bases and J by 2 bases, and 7 bases separated the two germline ends. Germline lookup yields CDR1 MGHDK and CDR2 SYGVNS. The DNA of the CDR3 is TGTGCCAGCAGTGACAGGGGCAACTATGGCTACACCTTC. This encodes CASSDRGNYGYTF.

The chain is built from TRBV5-1 and TRBJ2-2; TRBD2 might be the D (6 bases). V lost 4 bases and J lost 3, with 16 bases in between. The CDR3 spans 16 residues. CDR1 SGHRS and CDR2 YFSETQ come from the germline V gene. Here the CDR3 DNA reads TGCGCCAGCAGCGCAACCCCGGCGGGGCACACCGGGGAGCTGTTTTTT. This sequence encodes CASSATPAGHTGELFF.